The 10 T cell receptor beta chains given below trace back to one sample, sequenced in a study of cytomegalovirus exposure and HLA in healthy donors. Primers included in the PCR were 60 Vbeta and 13 Jbeta primers. Assay used: immunoSEQ multiplex PCR; TCRdb lists only in-frame clones, some missing. Of about 200,000 clones in the sample, 82% are singletons; the top ten hold 6.5%. Sequenced input: PBMCs. The source of these receptors is a woman aged 50 to 60 in good health and CMV-seropositive.

This clone was seen only a few times. This chain joins TRBV9 and TRBJ1-2; tentative D call: TRBD1 (5 bases). The CDR3 extends over 13 amino acids. From germline, CDR1 is SGDLS and CDR2 YYNGEE. Trimming cost V 0 bases and J 8 bases, with 11 bases left between them. CDR3 coding DNA: TGTGCCAGCAGCGTAGGGGAGGGGCAAGGCTACACCTTC. This sequence encodes CASSVGEGQGYTF.

The chain couples TRBV5-1 to TRBJ2-2; tentative D call: TRBD2 (6 bases). V gave up 2 bases and J gave up 7 bases, with 18 bases separating them. CDR3 size: 16 residues. Germline CDR1 SGHRS, CDR2 YFSETQ. The CDR3, as DNA: TGCGCCAGCAGCTTTGGGGGGTCCGGCCGAATCGGGGAGCTGTTTTTT. Amino acids: CASSFGGSGRIGELFF.

This clone has a single count. The chain combines TRBV5-5 with TRBJ2-7, with 8 bases lining up with TRBD1. Germline V gene lookup returns CDR1 SGHKS and CDR2 YYEKEE (reference sequence). CDR3 length: 15 residues. Trimming removed 6 bases from V and 3 bases from J; junction bases left unmatched: 11. In nucleotides, the CDR3 is TGTGCCAGCACCCCATGGACAGGGACAAACTACGAGCAGTACTTC. Encoded protein: CASTPWTGTNYEQYF.

The chain is built from TRBV5-1 and TRBJ2-7, with a weak D call TRBD1 (5 bases). The V gene lost 0 bases and the J gene lost 0 bases, with 10 bases spanning the gap. There are 15 residues in the CDR3. CDR1 is SGHRS, CDR2 YFSETQ, per germline. The CDR3 coding sequence is TGCGCCAGCAGCTTGGGCCAGGGTTACTCCTACGAGCAGTACTTC. It specifies CASSLGQGYSYEQYF.

The chain uses TRBV10-1 and TRBJ2-1; TRBD1 matches at 8 bases. Germline loops: CDR1 WNHNN, CDR2 SYGVQD (reference sequence). This CDR3 spans 15 amino acids. Trimming removed 7 bases from V and 7 bases from J; junction bases left unmatched: 12. Here the CDR3 reads CASTGGTGGMNEQFF. CDR3 DNA: TGCGCCAGCACCGGGGGTACAGGGGGTATGAATGAGCAGTTCTTC.

This clone was found a few times. The rearrangement links TRBV15 to TRBJ1-1; the D gene is possibly TRBD1 (5 bases). Germline values: CDR1 LNHNV, CDR2 YYDKDF (reference sequence). The CDR3 contains 16 residues. V was trimmed by 0 bases and J by 1 base, leaving 12 bases between them. CDR3 amino acids: CATSRDGWGENTEAFF. The DNA of the CDR3 is TGTGCCACCAGCAGAGATGGTTGGGGGGAGAACACTGAAGCTTTCTTT.

This chain connects TRBV5-4 to TRBJ2-1; 8 bases fit TRBD2. This CDR3 contains 16 residues. Germline V gene data show CDR1 as SGHNT and CDR2 as YYREEE (reference sequence). V was clipped by 3 bases and J by 5 bases; unmatched bases: 10. The CDR3 loop is CASSSGGLAANNEQFF. The CDR3 DNA follows: TGTGCCAGCAGCTCGGGGGGGCTAGCGGCAAACAATGAGCAGTTCTTC.

The rearrangement links TRBV6-5 to TRBJ2-7, with a tentative D call TRBD1 (5 bases). V was clipped by 0 bases and J by 5 bases, with 11 bases between them. The CDR3 is 14 amino acids. The V gene's germline CDR1 is MNHEY and CDR2 SVGAGI. CDR3 sequence (DNA): TGTGCCAGCAGTTACTCTTCCCAGGGTGACGAGCAGTACTTC. Its translation is CASSYSSQGDEQYF.

V is TRBV10-1 and J is TRBJ2-4, with a tentative D call TRBD2 (6 bases). CDR1 and CDR2 from the germline V gene are WNHNN and SYGVQD (reference sequence). This CDR3 is 15 amino acids long. V was clipped by 4 bases and J by 6 bases, with 16 bases between them. This CDR3 reads CASSGSGAWGNIQYF. CDR3 coding DNA: TGCGCCAGCAGTGGTAGCGGAGCGTGGGGAAACATTCAGTACTTC.

This clone was observed a few times. The chain joins TRBV2 to TRBJ2-1, with 8 positions matching TRBD2. The V segment lost 2 bases and the J segment 0 bases; nucleotides outside the gene matches: 15. CDR3 length: 20 amino acids. Looked up from germline, CDR1 is SNHLY and CDR2 is FYNNEI. Here the CDR3 reads CASSERGGGGGPSSYNEQFF. CDR3 in DNA: TGTGCCAGCAGTGAACGGGGGGGAGGGGGAGGGCCGAGCTCCTACAATGAGCAGTTCTTC. Together with reference TRBV2 and TRBJ2-1, the CDR3 gives the full variable domain: EPEVTQTPSHQVTQMGQEVILRCVPISNHLYFYWYRQILGQKVEFLVSFYNNEISEKSEIFDDQFSVERPDGSNFTLKIRSTKLEDSAMYFCASSERGGGGGPSSYNEQFFGPGTRLTVL.